This passage covers 25 T cell receptor beta chains from one sample sequenced in a study of CD4 T cells in relation to SARS-CoV-2 and coronaviruses. Assay used: immunoSEQ multiplex PCR; TCRdb lists only in-frame clones, some missing. The sample includes under 35,000 clones, about 80% of them seen just once. These receptors have no known antigen. Before the COVID-19 pandemic, during about 2011-2019, CD4+ T cells were taken from unexposed donors. Isolation of CD4+ T cells took place after less than 13 days in culture. The sample taken for sequencing was CD4+ T cells from PBMCs, cultured in vitro. The receptors originated from a human donor in good health.

This chain uses TRBV10-3 with TRBJ1-1; D unclear. CDR3 length: 12 residues. The germline V gene has CDR1 ENHRY and CDR2 SYGVKD. V lost 4 bases, J lost 6 bases, and 9 bases lay in between. The CDR3 spells CAISAGESEAFF. The CDR3 coding sequence is TGTGCCATCAGTGCCGGGGAGTCTGAAGCTTTCTTT.

CDR3 in amino acids: CASSLESHPTYEQYF. The CDR3 nucleotides are TGCGCCAGCAGCCTAGAGAGTCACCCTACCTACGAGCAGTACTTC. This chain connects TRBV4-1 to TRBJ2-7; D ambiguous. V lost 4 bases to trimming and J lost 2 bases, with 15 bases between them. The CDR3 runs to 15 residues. The V gene's germline CDR1 is MGHRA and CDR2 YSYEKL.

This clone occurred a few times. The chain joins TRBV7-9 to TRBJ1-2, with 7 bases matching TRBD1. This CDR3 has 13 amino acids. Germline lookup yields CDR1 SEHNR and CDR2 FQNEAQ (reference sequence). V lost 5 bases to trimming and J lost 5 bases; unmatched junction nucleotides: 5. The CDR3 coding sequence is TGTGCCAGCAGCCTAGAGGGGGCATATGGCTACACCTTC. Its translation: CASSLEGAYGYTF.

The chain combines TRBV5-1 with TRBJ1-1; D ambiguous. The length of the CDR3 is 14 residues. Trimming stripped 0 bases from V and 2 bases from J, with 8 bases between. From germline, CDR1 is SGHRS and CDR2 YFSETQ. As DNA, the CDR3 is TGCGCCAGCAGCTTGGCGGACCGCAACACTGAAGCTTTCTTT. It translates to CASSLADRNTEAFF.

The chain joins TRBV4-1 to TRBJ2-1; 14 bases align to TRBD2. V gave up 1 base and J gave up 4 bases; unmatched junction bases: 3. The CDR3 runs to 17 residues. Per the germline V gene, CDR1 is MGHRA and CDR2 is YSYEKL. The CDR3 sequence: CASSQGTSGGTYNEQFF. The DNA for the CDR3 is TGCGCCAGCAGCCAAGGGACTAGCGGGGGGACTTACAATGAGCAGTTCTTC.

This clone was observed a single time. The chain is built from TRBV12-2 and TRBJ2-1; no check of the table's D call, TRBD1, against the DNA was made. TRBV12-2 is recorded as a pseudogene. The CDR3 covers 17 residues. The CDR3 DNA is TGTGCAAGTCGCTTAGACCCAGGGTCCCAACCTGGCAATGAGCAGTTCTTC. Protein sequence: CASRLDPGSQPGNEQFF.

The genes are TRBV23-1 and TRBJ2-4; TRBD1 might be the D (6 bases). Being an ORF, TRBV23-1 has a function that is uncertain. This CDR3 contains 12 residues. Trimming shortened V by 0 bases and J by 15 bases, and 12 bases separated the two germline ends. The CDR3 here is CASSQSETGLYF. CDR3 nucleotides: TGCGCCAGCAGTCAATCGGAAACAGGGCTGTACTTC.

This chain connects TRBV6-1 to TRBJ1-2; D perhaps matches TRBD1 (5 bases). V dropped 1 base and J dropped 4 bases, with 13 bases sitting between them. Germline V gene data show CDR1 as MNHNS and CDR2 as SASEGT. CDR3 size: 15 residues. CDR3 amino acids: CASSEVLAGGYGYTF. In DNA form, the CDR3 reads TGTGCCAGCAGTGAAGTATTAGCCGGGGGCTATGGCTACACCTTC.

This chain uses TRBV10-1 with TRBJ1-1; unclear D gene. CDR3 length: 18 residues. CDR1 is WNHNN, CDR2 SYGVQD, per germline (reference sequence). V lost 0 bases to trimming and J lost 1 base, with 18 bases between them. The CDR3 spells CASSESKGGALRNTEAFF. The CDR3 DNA sequence: TGCGCCAGCAGTGAGTCGAAAGGTGGAGCCCTAAGGAACACTGAAGCTTTCTTT.

CDR3 nucleotide sequence: TGTGCCAGCAGCTTAGGGGGGGGATTGAACACTGAAGCTTTCTTT. Translation: CASSLGGGLNTEAFF. J is TRBJ1-1 and V is TRBV7-6; perhaps TRBD1 as D (5 bases). V lost 1 base and J 0 bases, leaving 9 bases between the germline ends. The CDR3 sequence is 15 residues long. Germline-derived CDR1 and CDR2 are SGHVS and FNYEAQ.

The CDR3 DNA sequence: TGTGCCAGCAGCCAGGAACTAGCGGGAGACTACAATGAGCAGTTCTTC. Protein: CASSQELAGDYNEQFF. V usage is TRBV4-2 and J usage is TRBJ2-1; 11 nucleotides agree with TRBD2. CDR1 LGHNA and CDR2 YNFKEQ come from the germline V gene. The CDR3 is made up of 16 amino acids. J gave up 3 bases and V 3 bases, and 4 bases lay outside the gene matches.

CDR3 region: CASSLATDTQYF. The CDR3 DNA is TGTGCCAGCAGTTTGGCCACAGATACGCAGTATTTT. The V call is TRBV12-3 or TRBV12-4, the J call TRBJ2-3; D is ambiguous. This CDR3 has 12 residues. V was clipped by 3 bases and J by 2 bases, with 3 bases between them.

The chain employs TRBV14 and TRBJ1-1, with 7 bases lining up with TRBD1. The V and J ends lost 5 bases and 4 bases, in that order; junction bases with no gene match: 10. Germline V CDR1 and CDR2: SGHDN, FVKESK. This CDR3 has 15 residues. CDR3 nucleotides: TGTGCCAGCAGCTATTGGGGATCAGGGGGCACTGAAGCTTTCTTT. It translates to CASSYWGSGGTEAFF.

The sample holds one count of this clone. V is TRBV15 and J is TRBJ2-7; D is perhaps TRBD1 (5 bases). CDR3 size: 16 residues. Trimming cost V 0 bases and J 3 bases, with 15 bases left between them. From germline, CDR1 is LNHNV and CDR2 YYDKDF (reference sequence). CDR3 in DNA: TGTGCCACCAGCAGAGATAAGAACAGGATAAACTACGAGCAGTACTTC. It codes for CATSRDKNRINYEQYF.

This sequence joins TRBV18 and TRBJ2-1; TRBD1 agrees at 9 bases. CDR1 KGHSH and CDR2 LQKENI come from the germline V gene. The J segment lost 6 bases and the V segment lost 2 bases, leaving 11 bases of the junction unmatched. The CDR3 is made up of 17 amino acids. CDR3 DNA sequence: TGTGCCAGCTCACCAAATCAAGGGACAGGGACGTCCAATGAGCAGTTCTTC. It yields the protein CASSPNQGTGTSNEQFF.

This clone showed up just a few times. This sample includes further DNA sequences coding for the same CDR3. The chain joins TRBV2 to TRBJ2-3, with D unclear. The CDR3 extends over 12 amino acids. The V gene lost 9 bases and the J gene lost 3 bases, with 10 bases spanning the gap. Germline CDR1 and CDR2: SNHLY and FYNNEI. The CDR3, as DNA: TGTGCCAGTAACCTGGCGACAGATACGCAGTATTTT. This encodes CASNLATDTQYF. The full variable domain, with the rest looked up from reference TRBV2 and TRBJ2-3, is EPEVTQTPSHQVTQMGQEVILRCVPISNHLYFYWYRQILGQKVEFLVSFYNNEISEKSEIFDDQFSVERPDGSNFTLKIRSTKLEDSAMYFCASNLATDTQYFGPGTRLTVL.

The chain uses TRBV24-1 and TRBJ1-5; no clear D gene. CDR3 length equals 19 residues. Germline V CDR1 and CDR2: KGHDR, SFDVKD. Trimming pared 4 bases from V and 0 bases from J, leaving 21 bases between. In nucleotides, the CDR3 is TGTGCCACCAGTGACCTCAAGGGCTTCTCCCACTATAGCAATCAGCCCCAGCATTTT. Encoded protein: CATSDLKGFSHYSNQPQHF.

This chain links TRBV7-8 with TRBJ2-5; D is unresolved. In germline, CDR1 is SGHVS, CDR2 FQNEAQ. V was clipped by 6 bases and J by 4 bases, with 9 bases between them. This CDR3 spans 12 amino acids. The CDR3 loop reads CASSEVGETQYF. Written as DNA, the CDR3 is TGTGCCAGCAGTGAGGTGGGAGAGACCCAGTACTTC.

This chain uses TRBV19 with TRBJ1-2; D is undetermined. V was pared by 7 bases and J by 6 bases, with 18 bases between. Germline V gene lookup returns CDR1 LNHDA and CDR2 SQIVND (reference sequence). This CDR3 has 14 amino acids. The CDR3 loop is CASTRRDSLNGYTF. The CDR3 coding sequence is TGTGCCAGTACCAGACGGGATTCGTTGAATGGCTACACCTTC.

This clone has only one observation. This chain connects TRBV3-1 (or the pseudogene TRBV3-2) to TRBJ2-5; D is ambiguous. The CDR3 is 13 residues long. CDR1 LGHDT and CDR2 YNNKEL come from the germline V gene (reference sequence). The V and J ends lost 1 base and 7 bases respectively, with 10 bases between them. The CDR3 here is CASSQGHPGTQYF. The CDR3 nucleotides read TGTGCCAGCAGCCAAGGACATCCCGGGACCCAGTACTTC.

The rearrangement joins TRBV4-3 to TRBJ2-3, with 7 nucleotides matching TRBD2. CDR3 length: 15 amino acids. With V trimmed by 1 base and J by 4 bases, 5 bases remained unmatched. Germline V gives CDR1 LGHNA, CDR2 YSLEER. The CDR3 DNA is TGCGCCAGCAGCCAAGGACCAAGCGGGGCAGATACGCAGTATTTT. Protein: CASSQGPSGADTQYF.

The CDR3 loop is CAIQSQGDSYEQYF. Here the CDR3 DNA reads TGTGCCATACAGAGTCAGGGGGATAGCTACGAGCAGTACTTC. The V call is TRBV10-3, the J call TRBJ2-7, with 7 bases that match TRBD1. The CDR3 has 14 residues. V dropped 9 bases and J dropped 3; count of bases not matched to a gene: 11. The germline gives CDR1 ENHRY, CDR2 SYGVKD.

The chain links TRBV6-6 to TRBJ2-1, with 10 bases identical to TRBD2. The CDR3 runs to 17 residues. V shed 5 bases and J 6 bases; nucleotides not matched to a gene: 13. CDR1 is MNHNY, CDR2 SVGAGI, per germline (reference sequence). The CDR3 DNA reads TGTGCCAGCAGTCCCTCAAACTTAGCGGGAGGAGGCAATGAGCAGTTCTTC. Translating gives CASSPSNLAGGGNEQFF.

This chain links TRBV6-5 with TRBJ1-5; no clear D gene. This CDR3 region has 16 residues. V lost 2 bases and J lost 0, with 11 bases in between. Per germline, CDR1 MNHEY and CDR2 SVGAGI. CDR3 sequence (DNA): TGTGCCAGCAGTTACCGTTTCGATAATAGCAATCAGCCCCAGCATTTT. As protein: CASSYRFDNSNQPQHF.

This clone was detected only a few times. The rearrangement links TRBV20-1 to TRBJ1-4, with a weak D call TRBD1 (6 bases). Germline loops: CDR1 DFQATT, CDR2 SNEGSKA (reference sequence). The germline V and J ends were trimmed by 3 bases and 2 bases, with 7 bases remaining between them. The CDR3 covers 13 residues. The CDR3 region is CSASQGTNEKLFF. The CDR3 DNA follows: TGCAGTGCTAGTCAGGGGACTAATGAAAAACTGTTTTTT.